Each of the 10 T cell receptor beta chains below was sequenced from the same sample in a study of T cell responses to AZD1222 COVID-19 vaccine. This table comes from immunoSEQ multiplex PCR, and its TCRdb copy is limited to in-frame clones, with some not included. Of approximately 140,000 clones in the sample, more than 85% were seen once. Specimen: peripheral blood, collected on day 0 of MenACWY control vaccination. The receptors were sampled from an adult in good health.

This sequence joins TRBV28 and TRBJ1-2, with D possibly matching TRBD1 (6 bases). There are 15 residues in the CDR3. CDR1 is MDHEN, CDR2 SYDVKM, per germline. Trimming left V 6 bases short and J 7 bases short, with 21 bases between. The CDR3 reads CASSPIALGGSGYTF. CDR3 nucleotide sequence: TGTGCCAGCAGCCCGATTGCATTGGGGGGCTCTGGCTACACCTTC.

V usage is TRBV25-1 and J usage is TRBJ1-2; a weak D match, TRBD1 (5 bases). The CDR3 covers 13 residues. CDR1 MGHDK and CDR2 SYGVNS come from the germline V gene. Trimming pared 5 bases from V and 5 bases from J, leaving 12 bases between. The CDR3 loop is CASSSTGTYGYTF. CDR3 DNA sequence: TGTGCCAGCAGTTCTACCGGGACTTATGGCTACACCTTC.

This clone was seen only a few times. This chain uses TRBV2 with TRBJ2-1, with 7 bases fitting TRBD1. From germline, CDR1 is SNHLY and CDR2 FYNNEI. The CDR3 is 13 amino acids. The ends lost 7 bases at V and 5 bases at J; junction bases unmatched: 5. CDR3 protein: CASTLDRDNEQFF. CDR3 nucleotide sequence: TGTGCCAGCACTCTAGACAGGGACAATGAGCAGTTCTTC.

V is TRBV7-8 and J is TRBJ1-1, with 8 bases fitting TRBD1. Germline CDR1 and CDR2: SGHVS and FQNEAQ. The J segment lost 3 bases and the V segment lost 4 bases, leaving 7 bases of the junction unmatched. The length of the CDR3 is 15 residues. As DNA, the CDR3 is TGTGCCAGCAGCTCTCGGACAGGGTGGGACACTGAAGCTTTCTTT. Its translation: CASSSRTGWDTEAFF.

The gene calls are TRBV2 and TRBJ1-4; D uncertain. Trimming took off 10 bases at V and 8 bases at J, with 14 bases between the two ends. The CDR3 loop spans 12 amino acids. Per germline, CDR1 SNHLY and CDR2 FYNNEI. CDR3 nucleotides: TGTGCCACATCCCCGCGGTGGGAAAAACTGTTTTTT. Translating gives CATSPRWEKLFF.

V and J are TRBV19 and TRBJ1-2; D unresolved. V lost 4 bases and J 5 bases, leaving 17 bases between the germline ends. The germline V gene has CDR1 LNHDA and CDR2 SQIVND (reference sequence). This CDR3 is 15 amino acids long. The CDR3 here is CASSRREPSWYGYTF. CDR3 bases: TGTGCCAGTAGTAGGCGGGAACCCTCCTGGTATGGCTACACCTTC.

J is TRBJ1-2 and V is TRBV28, with 7 bases aligning to TRBD1. The CDR3 has 13 amino acids. J gave up 8 bases and V 5 bases, and 8 bases lay outside the gene matches. Germline values: CDR1 MDHEN, CDR2 SYDVKM. The CDR3 spells CASSRTGPWGYTF. The CDR3 nucleotides are TGTGCCAGCAGTCGGACAGGCCCTTGGGGCTACACCTTC.

The chain recombines TRBV3-1 (or the pseudogene TRBV3-2) with TRBJ1-1; 7 bases align to TRBD1. The CDR3 contains 14 residues. Per germline, CDR1 LGHDT and CDR2 YNNKEL (reference sequence). J lost 1 base, V lost 5 bases, and 4 bases had no gene match. The CDR3: CASSGRDRNTEAFF. CDR3 in DNA: TGTGCCAGCAGCGGTCGGGACAGGAACACTGAAGCTTTCTTT.

The chain is built from TRBV7-2 and TRBJ1-5; D gene unclear. Germline V CDR1 and CDR2: SGHTA, FQGNSA. V dropped 1 base and J dropped 0 bases, with 10 bases sitting between them. There are 16 residues in the CDR3. The CDR3 DNA sequence: TGTGCCAGCAGCTTAGACAATACCTATAGCAATCAGCCCCAGCATTTT. This codes for CASSLDNTYSNQPQHF.

The chain has TRBV6-5 and TRBJ2-7, with TRBD2 matching over 7 bases. CDR3 length equals 13 residues. CDR1 is MNHEY, CDR2 SVGAGI, per germline. J lost 6 bases, V lost 3 bases, and 5 bases had no gene match. Here the CDR3 reads CASSYGGVGEQYF. The CDR3, as DNA: TGTGCCAGCAGTTATGGGGGGGTTGGCGAGCAGTACTTC.